This TCR beta chain was profiled in a study of identical twins. The ends lost 3 bases at V and 4 bases at J; junction bases unmatched: 9. The CDR3 covers 15 residues. CDR1 and CDR2 from the germline V gene are MDHEN and SYDVKM. TCRdb called the 5' RACE reads again in MiXCR, with one record for every CDR3 protein. The sample has fewer than 500,000 distinct CDR3 sequences, around 15% seen once. The sample also formed part of further work on yellow fever vaccine responses in identical twins.

This receptor was taken from a young woman in good health. The sample comprised CD4+ T cells sorted from blood. This chain links TRBV28 with TRBJ2-7, with 7 bases aligning to TRBD1. CDR3 protein: CASSFSDRDRYEQYF. The CDR3 DNA reads TGTGCCAGCAGTTTCTCTGACAGGGACCGGTACGAGCAGTACTTC.